The rows below give T cell receptor beta chains drawn from one sample of a study of blood T cells in healthy people across ages. TCRdb called the 5' RACE reads again in MiXCR, with one record for every CDR3 protein. This table has around 870,000 distinct CDR3 sequences, more than 25% appearing once. What was sequenced was blood. The receptors were sampled from a woman aged 80 or older in good health. The CDR3 runs from the conserved cysteine through the conserved F or W. The D gene is left open where the match is weak. Part of the rows lack a size; the others show once, few, many or a class for expanded clones.

d_call,clone_size,j_call,v_call,cdr3_aa,cdr3_nt
NA,many,TRBJ2-4,TRBV2,CASSGVRSAKNIQYF,TGTGCCAGCAGTGGGGTCAGATCTGCCAAAAACATTCAGTACTTC
TRBD1,many,TRBJ1-2,TRBV3-1,CASSRIQGAGGYTF,TGTGCCAGCAGCCGGATTCAGGGGGCAGGTGGCTACACCTTC
NA,few,TRBJ2-7,TRBV3-1,CASSQVGPGHEQYF,TGTGCCAGCAGCCAAGTGGGGCCGGGGCACGAGCAGTACTTC
TRBD1,NA,TRBJ2-7,TRBV20-1,CSASRGLPGEQYF,TGCAGTGCTAGTAGGGGGCTGCCAGGCGAGCAGTACTTC
TRBD2,many,TRBJ2-5,TRBV24-1,CATSDGGSQETQYF,TGTGCCACCAGTGACGGGGGGAGCCAAGAGACCCAGTACTTC
NA,many,TRBJ2-5,TRBV20-1,CSARDPSSETQYF,TGCAGTGCTAGAGATCCGTCATCAGAGACCCAGTACTTC
TRBD1,NA,TRBJ1-5,TRBV6-1,CASSEIRSGTGDRQPQHF,TGTGCCAGCAGTGAAATAAGGTCGGGGACAGGGGATCGGCAGCCCCAGCATTTT
NA,NA,TRBJ2-2,TRBV11-3,CASSQAGFTGELFF,TGTGCCAGCAGCCAAGCAGGGTTCACCGGGGAGCTGTTTTTT
NA,many,TRBJ2-3,TRBV2,CATRQDQSTDTQYF,TGTGCCACCAGACAGGATCAGAGCACAGATACGCAGTATTTT
NA,NA,TRBJ2-5,TRBV30,CVWSEVGGTQYF,TGTGTCTGGAGTGAAGTCGGGGGGACCCAGTACTTC
NA,NA,TRBJ2-1,TRBV11-3,CASSLALTNSYNEQFF,TGTGCCAGCAGCTTAGCTCTGACGAACTCCTACAATGAGCAGTTCTTC
TRBD2,many,TRBJ2-3,TRBV20-1,CSARDRGGRLDTQYF,TGCAGTGCTAGAGATCGGGGGGGCCGACTGGATACGCAGTATTTT
TRBD2,many,TRBJ2-5,TRBV5-1,CASSFFTSGEQETQYF,TGCGCCAGCAGCTTCTTTACTAGCGGAGAGCAAGAGACCCAGTACTTC
NA,many,TRBJ2-7,TRBV20-1,CSAVLRTAAAYEQYF,TGCAGTGCGGTTCTAAGAACAGCGGCCGCCTACGAGCAGTACTTC
NA,many,TRBJ2-3,TRBV7-2,CASSPYSGNTQYF,TGTGCCAGCAGCCCGTATAGCGGAAATACGCAGTATTTT